Sequencing of this T cell receptor beta chain was carried out in a study of T cells in Graves' hyperthyroidism and ophthalmopathy (dated by TCRdb to between 2019 and 2020). For context, the study as a whole: Peripheral blood samples were taken at initial diagnosis, before any treatment was given. To identify TCR V-J signatures that set the groups apart, the researchers used a discovery cohort of 100 patients, made up of under 50 with Graves' ophthalmopathy and 57 with stable Graves' hyperthyroidism. An independent validation cohort of 18 to 20 hyperthyroidism patients and about 15 patients who later progressed to ophthalmopathy tested prospective prediction of ophthalmopathy. The 100 discovery patients were randomly split 7:3 into training and test sets. In over five Graves' hyperthyroidism patients, the study also compared T-cell repertoires from thyroid tissue with T-cell repertoires from blood. After blood sampling, hyperthyroidism patients were treated with methimazole at a starting dose of 30 mg daily, and ophthalmopathy patients were treated with high-dose intravenous methylprednisolone. The paper describes TCR Vbeta CDR3 sequencing of 135 peripheral blood samples, made up of 43 ophthalmopathy patients, approximately 76 hyperthyroidism patients and approximately 17 progressor patients.

In the ophthalmopathy patients, disease was moderately to severely active, with a Clinical Activity Score of 3 or more, a NOSPECS grade of 4 or more, and a duration of less than 3 months. Any patient with an uncontrolled infection, another autoimmune disease, pregnancy or lactation was excluded. Clinical symptoms, serum thyroxine and TRAb, thyroid ultrasound, and orbital computed tomography formed the basis for the diagnoses. PBMCs were separated from over 9 ml of fresh peripheral blood using Ficoll-Paque density gradient centrifugation. Total RNA was extracted with Trizol reagent, and quality was checked on an Agilent 2100 Bioanalyzer. TCR beta CDR3 regions were amplified from RNA transcripts. For the first round of RT-PCR on the TCR CDR3, the HTBI primer set was used together with the Qiagen OneStep RT-PCR kit. Libraries were constructed in a second round of multiplex PCR, after which size selection and purification were carried out. Libraries were sequenced paired-end with 100 bp reads on an Illumina HiSeq2000. As for the original processing: SOAPnuke was used to process the raw data, with reads discarded if the reads contained adapters or uncalled bases, had a mean Phred below 15, or lacked an exact constant-primer or identifier match. High-quality paired reads were merged with COPE v1.2.5, and unique nucleotide sequences were defined as clonotypes. MiTCR v1.1 was used to align clonotypes to the IMGT TRBV, TRBD and TRBJ reference segments. Analysis was restricted to V-J combinations with a frequency above 0.0001, which covered roughly 99% of repertoires. The TCS score was defined as F50 (clonal expansion) divided by E x V (chaos), with BLOSUM62-based TCRdist calculated between CDR3 peptides within each V-J. Welch's t-statistics and random forest reduced 450 to 600 V-J features to 10 to 15, which were used in a naive Bayes classifier (R e1071). TCRdb handled the public reads itself, with Q25 trimming in fastp and clone calling in MiXCR, and kept productive beta chains. Every entry covers one CDR3 protein and lists the most common genes and DNA from its rows. What appears here as the V and J calls and clone size reflects TCRdb's work, not the paper's. The sample table holds about 520,000 distinct CDR3 sequences, of which about 24% were seen once. Around 10% of the sample is taken by the ten largest.

Points the paper makes about the study in general: In validation, the model predicted progression to ophthalmopathy with approximately 69% sensitivity and approximately 72% specificity, a median of approximately 6.5 months before onset. No statistical method was used to set the sample size in advance, and investigators knew the group allocation. Most expanded thyroid clonotypes (frequency above 0.001) were also detected in blood, a finding suggesting that blood repertoires may reflect thyroid immune responses. A model built on a 13 V-J signature distinguished ophthalmopathy from stable hyperthyroidism, reaching 87.88% sensitivity and 81.08% specificity in cross-validation and 80%/75% in testing.

Per the germline V gene (reference sequence), SGHKS is the CDR1 and YYEKEE is the CDR2. Including the terminal cysteine and phenylalanine, the CDR3 comprises 15 residues. The kept DNA is CDR3 alone, 45 bases in frame from the first base. This clonotype was observed at least ten times. Its specific antigen is unknown. Its ends do not fully match the called genes, so a read error is possible. In this chain, TRBV5-5 is recombined with TRBJ1-5; a confident D gene designation cannot be given. This receptor was taken from a woman aged 25 to 39 with Graves' ophthalmopathy. The sequenced sample was blood. Read as DNA, the sequence is TGTGCCAGCACCTTGGAGGGCTTGGGCAATCAGCCCCAGCATTTT. Translated, this gives CASTLEGLGNQPQHF.